This T cell receptor (beta chain) was identified during a study of T cell repertoires in cytomegalovirus infection. Across the study: Used in the study were CMV epitopes, some recently identified and HLA-C-restricted, others well-studied and HLA-B-restricted. Carrying CMV and the relevant HLA type showed in public TCR beta signatures.

One entry per CDR3 protein results from TCRdb running MiXCR on the reads. The table shows about 920,000 distinct CDR3 sequences, with 30% to 40% occurring only once. Comments on this clonotype: Antigen: not known.

The CDR3 has 13 amino acids. The germline V gene has CDR1 MNHEY and CDR2 SMNVEV (reference sequence). The ends lost 4 bases at V and 7 bases at J; junction bases unmatched: 6. The rearrangement uses TRBV27 and TRBJ1-2; 7 bases align to TRBD1. This clonotype originated in a human donor in good health (CMV status not recorded). Some clones in this sample may be carry-over from other donors' samples. The sample was cultured CD8+ T cells from PBMCs, taken from culture after CMV antigen stimulation. CDR3 nucleotides: TGTGCCAGCAGTTCAGGGGGGATAGGTGGCTACACCTTC. Translation gives CASSSGGIGGYTF.